These T cell receptor beta chains were read from a single sample in a study of T cells in localized non-small cell lung cancer. The protocol was immunoSEQ multiplex PCR, while the TCRdb copy is restricted to in-frame clones and leaves out a portion. The sample has about 52,000 clones; roughly 86% are singletons. The sample in question was PBMCs, obtained before any cancer treatment. The receptors were sampled from a female donor with stage II lung adenocarcinoma. Both conserved end residues are part of each CDR3. A D gene is named only where the DNA matches it firmly. Size is omitted from some rows. Given values are once, few, many or a class for expanded clones.

-,TRBJ1-3,-,TRBV4-2,CASSQDGASGNTIYF,TGTGCCAGCAGCCAAGACGGGGCCTCTGGAAACACCATATATTTT
-,TRBJ2-4,-,TRBV18,CASSLRQALAKNIQYF,TGTGCCAGCTCACTCCGACAGGCCCTAGCCAAAAACATTCAGTACTTC
-,TRBJ1-1,once,TRBV6-5,CASRYGGEAFF,TGTGCCAGCAGATACGGGGGTGAAGCTTTCTTT
-,TRBJ1-2,-,TRBV7-6,CASSSDNYGYTF,TGTGCCAGCAGCTCCGATAACTATGGCTACACCTTC
-,TRBJ2-7,-,TRBV2,CASSAGSQYEQYF,TGTGCCAGCAGCGCTGGAAGTCAGTACGAGCAGTACTTC
-,TRBJ1-2,-,TRBV30,CAWSPTGDPGDGYTF,TGTGCCTGGAGTCCCACTGGGGACCCGGGGGATGGCTACACCTTC
TRBD2,TRBJ2-1,-,TRBV15,CATSPRAGGSYNEQFF,TGTGCCACCAGCCCCCGAGCGGGGGGCTCCTACAATGAGCAGTTCTTC
TRBD2,TRBJ2-7,-,TRBV7-2,CASSFTGGAGSYEQYF,TGTGCCAGCAGCTTCACCGGGGGGGCAGGGTCCTACGAGCAGTACTTC
TRBD1,TRBJ2-1,-,TRBV6-5,CASSYSDRGAYNEQFF,TGTGCCAGCAGTTACTCAGACAGGGGCGCCTACAATGAGCAGTTCTTC
-,TRBJ1-1,few,TRBV28,CASSSTRGAFF,TGTGCCAGCAGTTCAACCCGGGGAGCTTTCTTT
-,TRBJ1-1,few,TRBV25-1,CASTSDRNTEAFF,TGTGCCAGTACCAGCGACAGAAACACTGAAGCTTTCTTT
-,TRBJ1-4,-,TRBV19,CASRNPGTSTEKLFF,TGTGCCAGTAGAAACCCCGGGACCTCGACTGAAAAACTGTTTTTT
-,TRBJ2-7,-,TRBV27,CASSTGPRKNEQYF,TGTGCCAGCAGTACAGGGCCTCGGAAGAACGAGCAGTACTTC
TRBD1,TRBJ2-4,-,TRBV6-1,CASSERGQMGPAKNIQYF,TGTGCCAGCAGTGAAAGGGGGCAGATGGGACCAGCCAAAAACATTCAGTACTTC
-,TRBJ1-4,-,TRBV7-9,CASSVFQGSTNEKLFF,TGTGCCAGCAGCGTATTCCAGGGCTCAACTAATGAAAAACTGTTTTTT
-,TRBJ1-5,-,TRBV19,CASSQGVGQPQHF,TGTGCCAGCTCACAGGGTGTAGGACAGCCCCAGCATTTT
TRBD1,TRBJ1-2,-,TRBV30,CAWRIQGASTGGYTF,TGTGCCTGGAGAATTCAGGGGGCCTCTACGGGTGGCTACACCTTC
-,TRBJ2-7,-,TRBV18,CASSPTDTYEQYF,TGTGCCAGCTCACCTACGGACACCTACGAGCAGTACTTC
-,TRBJ1-2,-,TRBV5-1,CASSLARSGYGYTF,TGCGCCAGCAGCTTGGCGCGGTCGGGCTATGGCTACACCTTC
TRBD2,TRBJ2-3,-,TRBV5-4,CASRPGGGATDTQYF,TGTGCCAGCAGGCCCGGGGGGGGAGCCACAGATACGCAGTATTTT
-,TRBJ1-1,-,TRBV5-4,CASSITENTEAFF,TGTGCCAGCAGCATAACAGAGAACACTGAAGCTTTCTTT
-,TRBJ1-4,-,TRBV4-1,CASSHRAPGGNEKLFF,TGCGCCAGCAGCCACAGGGCCCCGGGCGGTAATGAAAAACTGTTTTTT
-,TRBJ1-2,-,TRBV7-8,CASSRIPYGYTF,TGTGCCAGCAGCCGTATCCCCTATGGCTACACCTTC
-,TRBJ1-1,-,TRBV9,CASSVVANTEAFF,TGTGCCAGCAGCGTAGTGGCGAACACTGAAGCTTTCTTT